This T cell receptor beta chain was sequenced for a study of long-term antiretroviral therapy in people with HIV (dated by TCRdb to between 2021 and 2022). For the study in its entirety: The earliest samples were collected approximately a decade before the 2015 WHO recommendation for immediate ART, a period when ART was typically delayed until CD4 counts fell. This retrospective serial study examined whether starting ART and sustained HIV suppression were associated with changes in the composition and diversity of the TRB repertoire in peripheral blood. The cohort contributed over 150 cryopreserved PBMC samples from 30 adults with confirmed HIV infection, collected serially over a mean of around 6 years (range 1-12). Among the 30 to 35 participants with HIV, ten to eleven were female. Test extractions of a monoclonal T-cell line alongside 30 or so polyclonal samples showed no cross-contamination during QIAcube processing. The investigation overall reported the following: Narrower CDR3 length ranges were observed in HIV repertoires than in controls, and an antigen-experienced repertoire with only a slight naive shift after ART was suggested by the network structure. Unsorted PBMC were profiled instead of sorted CD4+ and CD8+ T cells because pre-ART samples had limited cell numbers. The samples were dated from about 2004 to 2017, and the ART regimens that were used may be less effective than current ART regimens. Because PBMC availability was limited, only the TCR beta chain was sequenced, with no alpha chain pairing. Inferences about post-ART repertoire changes were limited because no data were available on ART adherence, viral resistance or therapy changes. ART initiation was associated with a significant increase in TRB diversity, but diversity stayed significantly below transplant donor controls even after long-term ART. Expanded TRB clones identified before ART initiation dominated the repertoire across all time points, though the dominance fluctuated and decreased in many PLHIV after ART.

Inclusion was restricted to participants for whom at least one PBMC sample before ART initiation and at least two post-ART samples were available. Treatment was received in the United States of America by all participants with HIV. Before DNA extraction, cryopreserved samples of 1-10 million PBMC were thawed and washed. At the time of the earliest PBMC sample, participants with HIV were aged between roughly 20 and 55 years. Per participant, PBMC samples came from 1-4 timepoints prior to ART initiation and 2-8 timepoints following ART initiation, for a median of 7 samples. Serial HIV viral load, CD4+ T-cell count, ART history and demographic data were obtained for every participant. Genomic DNA was extracted from unsorted PBMC with a Qiagen kit on a QIAcube, processed in batches of 12 samples. The immunoSEQ hsTCRB v3.0 assay was used at survey level resolution to sequence the TRB variable region. The targeted TRB sequencing depth was about 35,000-55,000 T-cell genomes per sample. TRB libraries were pooled and sequenced on an Illumina MiSeq using a v3 150-cycle kit. The study's processing was this. Repertoire analysis was run in R within a reproducible Nextflow workflow that covered QC, data transformation and analysis. LymphoSeq2, an R package for AIRR-Seq data exploration, was used to implement custom analyses. A handful of samples yielding fewer than 5000 total TRB sequences were excluded, leaving 188 analyzed HIV repertoires. Among the roughly 200 retained HIV repertoires, 55 to 65 were collected before ART initiation and fewer than 150 were collected after ART initiation. Repertoires were downsampled to 5000 TRB nucleotide sequences, with summary statistics averaged over 100 downsampling iterations. TRB sequences were retained for analysis only if CDR3 regions of at least seven amino acids were present. Diversity was assessed using a clonality score derived from Shannon entropy and using the Gini coefficient. In repertoire networks, the top 5000 CDR3 amino acid sequences were linked whenever an edit distance of one separated two sequences. For TRB CDR3 amino acid sequences, GLIPH2 was used to predict antigen specificity groups and MHC restriction. CDR3 amino acid sequences were matched against VDJdb and McPAS-TCR to flag known CMV, EBV, HIV or tissue antigen associations. Pre-ART, post-ART and control groups were compared with Wilcoxon signed-rank tests and Holm-Bonferroni correction. The clones in this table, taken by TCRdb from immuneACCESS, are in-frame only. Not every clone is retained; where verified, under half of the shortfall comes from an unresolved V gene, and the cause of the rest is unknown. Clone size and the V and J calls come from that table; the DNA yielded D and trimming. The sample data list some 28,000 clones, and around 96% of these were observed just once. The ten largest clones add up to 6.5% to 10% of the sample.

On this clone itself: Its antigen is not yet known. Base quality data are lacking; no much larger clone is found one base away.

This TCR was recovered from a young man with HIV. The material was unsorted PBMCs, obtained about 6.6 years after starting antiretroviral therapy.

The CDR3: CASSQGILRGHNEQFF. The nucleotide sequence reads TGTGCCAGCAGCCAAGGTATTCTGCGGGGGCACAATGAGCAGTTCTTC. Recombination linked TRBV4-2 to TRBJ2-1; possibly the D gene is TRBD2, per 7 matching bases. The CDR3 starts with the cysteine, ends with the phenylalanine, and has 16 residues. The retained sequence is limited to the CDR3, 48 bases, with the frame set at the first base. From a lookup of the germline V gene, CDR1 and CDR2 are LGHNA and YNFKEQ. The junction carries 15 bases between V and J, which are trimmed by 1 base and 5 bases respectively.